A few counts support the clone carrying this T cell receptor beta chain. Its antigen is unidentified. This sample was taken from a study of response to subunit inactivated influenza vaccine. Study-wide points: The study's authors posited that every seasonal influenza vaccination enlists few new T cells.

The V gene's germline CDR1 is MGHRA and CDR2 YSYEKL. The CDR3 runs to 19 residues. Germline trimming cut 0 bases from V and 0 bases from J; bases unmatched to any gene: 6. Via MiXCR, TCRdb re-called the RT-PCR reads, giving one row per CDR3 protein. Here the sample spans over 800,000 distinct CDR3 sequences, 21% being singletons. Sequencing used PBMCs from blood, obtained around 5 days after vaccination. The receptor comes from a man aged 50 to 59 who received an inactivated influenza vaccine. The chain has TRBV4-1 and TRBJ2-4, with 12 bases identical to TRBD2. CDR3 sequence: CASSQESSGGAPAKNIQYF. The CDR3 nucleotides are TGCGCCAGCAGCCAAGAATCTAGCGGGGGGGCCCCAGCCAAAAACATTCAGTACTTC.